This T cell receptor beta chain was found in a study of cytomegalovirus exposure and HLA in healthy donors. Germline CDR1 is LGHNA and CDR2 is YNFKEQ. There are 12 residues in the CDR3. V lost 4 bases to trimming and J lost 9 bases; unmatched junction nucleotides: 4. With 60 Vbeta and 13 Jbeta primers, the PCR was carried out. The method was immunoSEQ multiplex PCR; TCRdb's version includes in-frame clones alone and lacks a portion of them. Here the sample spans about 120,000 clones, 80% being singletons. The sequenced sample consisted of PBMCs. The rearrangement uses TRBV4-2 and TRBJ2-5, with 8 bases that match TRBD1. The TCR was taken from a male donor in good health and CMV-seronegative. The CDR3 spells CASSPRQGSQYF. The CDR3 region has the DNA TGTGCCAGCAGCCCCCGACAGGGGTCCCAGTACTTC.